This is a list of T cell receptor beta chains from one sample in a study of glioma-infiltrating T cells. MiXCR, run by TCRdb on the multiplex PCR reads, gives a single entry per CDR3 protein. Among about 110,000 distinct CDR3 sequences listed, 25% to 30% were seen once. The sequenced material came from glioma tissue, nonneoplastic brain tissue, or PBMCs (not recorded which). The source is a human donor with low-grade glioma or glioblastoma, undergoing nonglioma brain surgery, or in good health (not recorded which). Both conserved end residues are part of each CDR3. A D gene is named only where the DNA matches it firmly. Expanded clones are given a class, and other clones once, few, many or no size at all.

clone_size d_call j_call v_call cdr3_aa cdr3_nt
- TRBD1 TRBJ2-5 TRBV3-1 CASSRRAGGSQEIQYF TGTGCCAGCAGCCGAAGGGCAGGGGGCTCACAAGAGATCCAGTACTTC
- - TRBJ2-5 TRBV5-1 CASSLAQQRETQYF TGCGCCAGCAGCTTGGCCCAACAGAGAGAGACCCAGTACTTC
many - TRBJ1-1 TRBV7-3 CASSSLVNTEAFF TGTGCCAGCAGCTCCCTAGTGAACACTGAAGCTTTCTTT
many - TRBJ2-2 TRBV6-1 CASNSQATLDGELFF TGTGCCAGCAACAGCCAGGCTACCCTAGACGGGGAGCTGTTTTTT
- - TRBJ1-1 TRBV29-1 CSGWRHPNTEAFF TGCAGCGGGTGGAGGCATCCGAACACTGAAGCTTTCTTT
many TRBD1 TRBJ2-1 TRBV6-4 CASIRGPSSYNEQFF TGTGCCAGCATTAGGGGGCCCAGCTCCTACAATGAGCAGTTCTTC
- - TRBJ1-1 TRBV4-3 CASSRSQSPTTEAFF TGCGCCAGCAGCCGATCCCAAAGCCCCACAACTGAAGCTTTCTTT
- - TRBJ2-7 TRBV29-1 CSVGSLSYGVDYEQYF TGCAGCGTTGGATCATTGTCGTACGGAGTGGATTACGAGCAGTACTTC
many TRBD1 TRBJ2-5 TRBV20-1 CSATSQGALEETQYF TGCAGTGCCACCTCACAGGGGGCGCTTGAGGAGACCCAGTACTTC
- - TRBJ1-1 TRBV2 CASSVSQFRLSTKAFF TGTGCCAGCAGTGTGTCCCAGTTCCGACTTAGCACTAAAGCTTTCTTT
- - TRBJ2-7 TRBV6-1 CASSPGLARAYEQYF TGTGCCAGCAGTCCCGGGCTAGCTCGGGCCTACGAGCAGTACTTC
many - TRBJ1-2 TRBV7-3 CASSPTGEPGNGYTF TGTGCCAGCAGCCCCACCGGGGAGCCTGGCAATGGCTACACCTTC
many - TRBJ2-7 TRBV10-3 CAISGWSSYEQYF TGTGCCATCAGTGGTTGGAGCTCCTACGAGCAGTACTTC
many TRBD1 TRBJ2-5 TRBV7-2 CASSLTLTGGVETQYF TGTGCCAGCAGCTTGACCCTTACAGGGGGCGTAGAGACCCAGTACTTC
- TRBD1 TRBJ1-1 TRBV19 CASSIKTGIEAFF TGTGCCAGTAGTATTAAGACAGGGATCGAAGCTTTCTTT
many - TRBJ2-1 TRBV4-1 CASRPRVGGLNEQFF TGCGCCAGCAGGCCAAGAGTTGGAGGGCTCAATGAGCAGTTCTTC
many - TRBJ1-1 TRBV30 CACSPGNTEAFF TGTGCCTGTTCACCAGGGAACACTGAAGCTTTCTTT
few TRBD1 TRBJ2-1 TRBV30 CAWSMTGNAEQFF TGTGCCTGGAGTATGACAGGGAACGCTGAGCAGTTCTTC
many TRBD1 TRBJ1-5 TRBV28 CASSWGQGGDKPQHF TGTGCCAGCAGTTGGGGACAGGGAGGGGATAAGCCCCAGCATTTT
- - TRBJ2-3 TRBV19 CASSRHRERPDTQYF TGTGCCAGTAGTCGTCACCGGGAGAGACCAGATACGCAGTATTTT
many - TRBJ2-7 TRBV20-1 CSARGAGQGFHEQYF TGCAGTGCTAGAGGGGCGGGACAAGGATTTCACGAGCAGTACTTC
- - TRBJ2-5 TRBV28 CASSLIAQGGARARKTQYF TGTGCCAGCAGTTTGATTGCCCAAGGCGGGGCGCGGGCACGGAAGACCCAGTACTTC
many TRBD1 TRBJ2-1 TRBV19 CASSWDRSGSYNEQFF TGTGCCAGTAGTTGGGACAGGTCAGGCTCCTACAATGAGCAGTTCTTC
many TRBD2 TRBJ2-1 TRBV19 CASSTSPGGYNEQFF TGTGCCAGTAGTACGTCACCGGGGGGGTACAATGAGCAGTTCTTC
- - TRBJ2-1 TRBV7-2 CASSLYGSRYEQFF TGTGCCAGCAGCTTATACGGAAGTCGCTATGAGCAGTTCTTC
- - TRBJ1-1 TRBV28 CAGSPGGANTEAFF TGTGCCGGCAGCCCGGGGGGCGCAAACACTGAAGCTTTCTTT
many TRBD2 TRBJ2-1 TRBV4-3 CASSPSVTGLAGRNNEQFF TGCGCCAGCAGCCCCTCGGTTACGGGACTAGCAGGAAGAAACAATGAGCAGTTCTTC
many - TRBJ2-5 TRBV18 CASSPGRSAETQYF TGTGCCAGCTCACCAGGGAGGAGCGCGGAGACCCAGTACTTC
many TRBD2 TRBJ2-5 TRBV5-1 CASSWTSGEETQYF TGCGCCAGCAGCTGGACTAGCGGCGAAGAGACCCAGTACTTC
- - TRBJ1-6 TRBV19 CASSYPDPSSPLHF TGTGCCAGTAGTTACCCGGACCCTAGTTCACCCCTCCACTTT
- - TRBJ2-5 TRBV14 CASSRADPKTQYF TGTGCCAGCAGCCGCGCTGATCCTAAGACCCAGTACTTC
many - TRBJ2-7 TRBV6-6 CASSYLGPYEQYF TGTGCCAGCAGTTACTTGGGACCCTACGAGCAGTACTTC
many TRBD1 TRBJ1-5 TRBV7-9 CASSLGQGALQPQHF TGTGCCAGCAGCTTAGGACAGGGGGCCCTTCAGCCCCAGCATTTT
many - TRBJ1-1 TRBV4-2 CASSPPQGGLNTEAFF TGTGCCAGCAGTCCCCCCCAGGGAGGGCTTAACACTGAAGCTTTCTTT
many - TRBJ2-7 TRBV7-3 CASSPRSGPTYEQYF TGTGCCAGCAGCCCCAGGTCCGGACCCACCTACGAGCAGTACTTC
- - TRBJ2-7 TRBV7-9 CAKSRGHPEQYF TGTGCCAAAAGCCGAGGGCACCCCGAGCAGTACTTC
many TRBD1 TRBJ1-1 TRBV7-2 CASSRDRSWTEAFF TGTGCCAGCAGCCGGGACAGAAGCTGGACTGAAGCTTTCTTT
many - TRBJ1-5 TRBV20-1 CSAGKAGGGQPQHF TGCAGTGCCGGAAAGGCGGGCGGCGGGCAGCCCCAGCATTTT
many - TRBJ1-5 TRBV7-2 CASSSEPGGNQPQHF TGTGCCAGCAGCTCGGAACCTGGGGGCAATCAGCCCCAGCATTTT
few - TRBJ2-7 TRBV29-1 CSVFEYEQYF TGCAGCGTTTTTGAGTACGAGCAGTACTTC
many - TRBJ2-7 TRBV12-5 CASGLQLAEQYF TGTGCTAGTGGTTTGCAACTGGCCGAGCAGTACTTC
many TRBD2 TRBJ2-1 TRBV20-1 CSARAMTSGRGRSSYNEQFF TGCAGTGCTAGAGCCATGACTAGCGGGAGGGGCCGAAGCTCCTACAATGAGCAGTTCTTC